This T cell receptor (beta chain) appears in the sequencing data of a study of T cells after posttransplantation cyclophosphamide. General observations from the study: TRB clonality was highly associated with recipient CMV seropositivity and reactivation.

TCRdb's copy holds only in-frame clones and misses some; the assay was immunoSEQ multiplex PCR. The sample has about 21,000 clones; roughly 87% are singletons. About this clone itself: Antigen: not known.

Treatment was busulfan-fludarabine conditioning, a marrow graft, and cyclophosphamide on days +3 and +4. The V gene end was trimmed by 5 bases and the J gene end by 3 bases; junction bases not matched to a gene: 11. Germline V gene lookup returns CDR1 MDHEN and CDR2 SYDVKM. The CDR3 is 16 residues long. The TCR sequence derives from a female patient aged 40-49 years who received an allogeneic stem cell transplant from a related donor, was CMV-positive, and had no GVHD. Part of the T cells may come from the graft donor. The chain uses TRBV28 and TRBJ1-1; 8 bases are a match to TRBD1. The source was PBMCs, collected after allogeneic stem cell transplant with posttransplant cyclophosphamide. Written as DNA, the CDR3 is TGTGCCAGCAGTCCAGCAGGGGGCTTCGAGTACACTGAAGCTTTCTTT. Translated: CASSPAGGFEYTEAFF.